Below, 9 T cell receptor beta chains from the same sample are listed, as sequenced in a study of T cell responses to AZD1222 COVID-19 vaccine. Clones were sequenced by immunoSEQ multiplex PCR, and TCRdb holds only the in-frame ones, with some missing. The sample includes 95,000 to 100,000 clones, 90% of them seen just once. Sequences were derived from peripheral blood, sampled on day 0 of AZD1222 vaccination. These receptors all stem from an adult in good health.

This chain joins TRBV5-5 and TRBJ1-6, with D perhaps TRBD1 (5 bases). Trimming left V 4 bases short and J 3 bases short, with 14 bases between. In germline, CDR1 is SGHKS, CDR2 YYEKEE (reference sequence). The CDR3 loop spans 16 amino acids. As DNA, the CDR3 is TGTGCCAGCAGCAATGGGGGGATGAGCTATAATTCACCCCTCCACTTT. Protein product: CASSNGGMSYNSPLHF.

V usage is TRBV6-1 and J usage is TRBJ1-1; tentatively, D is TRBD1 (6 bases). Trimming cost V 6 bases and J 5 bases, with 19 bases left between them. The CDR3 consists of 15 residues. From germline, CDR1 is MNHNS and CDR2 SASEGT. The CDR3 sequence: CASSYLTGRRTEAFF. For the CDR3, the DNA is TGTGCCAGCAGCTACCTTACAGGGCGGCGGACTGAAGCTTTCTTT.

The J gene is TRBJ1-5, the V gene TRBV3-1 (or the pseudogene TRBV3-2); D unclear. CDR1 and CDR2 from the germline V gene are LGHDT and YNNKEL (reference sequence). V shed 3 bases and J shed 8 bases, with 20 bases lying between them. The CDR3 is made up of 16 amino acids. This CDR3 is CASSHSRPLGKEPQHF. CDR3 coding DNA: TGTGCCAGCAGCCATAGCCGACCCCTTGGCAAGGAGCCCCAGCATTTT.

The V call is TRBV6-5, the J call TRBJ1-2; D is perhaps TRBD1 (6 bases). V was cut by 6 bases and J by 7 bases, with 18 bases left in between. CDR3 length: 14 residues. Germline V gives CDR1 MNHEY, CDR2 SVGAGI. CDR3 nucleotides: TGTGCCAGCAGCCGTCTCAACAGGGAGGGTGGCTACACCTTC. It encodes CASSRLNREGGYTF.

The rearrangement joins TRBV19 to TRBJ2-3; 7 bases are a match to TRBD1. CDR1 is LNHDA, CDR2 SQIVND, per germline (reference sequence). Germline trimming cut 9 bases from V and 0 bases from J; bases unmatched to any gene: 6. This CDR3 is 14 amino acids long. The chain's CDR3 is CASGPGQSTDTQYF. The DNA for the CDR3 is TGTGCCAGCGGACCGGGACAGAGCACAGATACGCAGTATTTT.

This chain links TRBV10-2 with TRBJ1-1; 9 nucleotides line up with TRBD1. The ends lost 6 bases at V and 4 bases at J; junction bases unmatched: 12. Germline-derived CDR1 and CDR2 are WSHSY and SAAADI. The CDR3 is 16 residues long. In DNA, the CDR3 is TGCGCCAGCAGCCACCACTCGACAGGGGGGATCACTGAAGCTTTCTTT. Its protein product is CASSHHSTGGITEAFF.

The chain is built from TRBV14 and TRBJ2-2, with TRBD1 as a possible D gene (5 bases). Trimming stripped 5 bases from V and 2 bases from J, with 6 bases between. CDR1 and CDR2 (germline): SGHDN, FVKESK. The CDR3 length is 13 residues. For the CDR3, the DNA is TGTGCCAGCAGCAGGGGAAACACCGGGGAGCTGTTTTTT. Translating gives CASSRGNTGELFF.

V and J are TRBV9 and TRBJ2-1, with 16 bases identical to TRBD2. This CDR3 contains 18 residues. The V gene's germline CDR1 is SGDLS and CDR2 YYNGEE. V gave up 4 bases and J gave up 8 bases; unmatched junction bases: 12. The CDR3, as DNA: TGTGCCAGCAGCCCACACCCCGGGACTAGCGGGGGGGCCTATGAGCAGTTCTTC. Translation gives CASSPHPGTSGGAYEQFF. The full variable domain, its missing parts supplied by reference TRBV9 and TRBJ2-1, is DSGVTQTPKHLITATGQRVTLRCSPRSGDLSVYWYQQSLDQGLQFLIQYYNGEERAKGNILERFSAQQFPDLHSELNLSSLELGDSALYFCASSPHPGTSGGAYEQFFGPGTRLTVL.

This clone came up once. This sequence joins TRBV7-9 and TRBJ1-1, with D possibly TRBD1 on 5 matching bases. CDR1 is SEHNR and CDR2 is FQNEAQ in the germline V gene (reference sequence). V lost 2 bases to trimming and J lost 7 bases, with 11 bases between them. CDR3 length: 13 amino acids. The CDR3 here is CASSLLQAGEAFF. The CDR3 region has the DNA TGTGCCAGCAGCTTACTACAGGCGGGTGAAGCTTTCTTT. The complete variable domain, with remaining parts taken from reference TRBV7-9 and TRBJ1-1, reads DTGVSQNPRHKITKRGQNVTFRCDPISEHNRLYWYRQTLGQGPEFLTYFQNEAQLEKSRLLSDRFSAERPKGSFSTLEIQRTEQGDSAMYLCASSLLQAGEAFFGQGTRLTVV.